Each of the 10 T cell receptor beta chains below was sequenced from the same sample in a study of T cells in women clearing cervical HPV infection (dated by TCRdb to the late 2010s). Libraries were constructed by the immunoSEQ multiplex PCR assay. Entries here come from immuneACCESS through TCRdb and include only in-frame sequences with V and J called. Some clones fail to appear in such tables; in the studies checked, an unresolved V gene covers under half of the shortfall, and the cause of the remainder is unknown. This sample's table carries some 39,000 clones. Roughly 1.6% of the sample comes from the top ten. Sequenced: blood buffy coat. The receptors shown here come from a woman between 18 and 69 years old with a cervical HPV16 infection that either progressed to CIN3+ or cleared (not recorded which).

Concerning this clone: The read comes to an end 3 residues before the CDR3 does, leaving the germline J gene to fill in the end. V is TRBV29-1 and J is TRBJ2-4; D not certain. CDR3 length equals 12 residues. Germline loops: CDR1 SQVTM, CDR2 ANQGSEA. The CDR3: CSVGGGNYGQYF. Partial CDR3 DNA: TGCAGCGTTGGTGGTGGTAACTATGGT.

Points on this clone: The observed sequence ends 3 residues before the CDR3 terminus, with the missing tail filled in from the germline J gene. This chain links TRBV6-2 or TRBV6-3 with TRBJ2-1; 9 positions match TRBD2. Germline values: CDR1 MNHEY, CDR2 SVGEGT. The CDR3 totals 16 residues. The V and J ends lost 2 bases and 8 bases, in that order; junction bases with no gene match: 10. The sequenced CDR3 bases are TGTGCCAGCAGTTACAAGCGGGGGGCCTCGGTTGATGAG. Protein product: CASSYKRGASVDE. The full CDR3 protein is CASSYKRGASVDEQFF.

Details on this clone: The read gets to within 3 residues of the CDR3 end, and the germline J gene fills in the rest. This sequence joins TRBV5-1 and TRBJ2-7, with D perhaps matching TRBD1 or TRBD2 (5 bases each). Germline CDR1 is SGHRS and CDR2 is YFSETQ. The CDR3 loop spans 15 amino acids. The ends were cut back, 0 bases at V and 4 bases at J, with 14 bases in the middle. CDR3 protein: CASSLEGRELYEQYF. The CDR3 bases that were read are TGCGCCAGCAGCTTGGAGGGCAGGGAGTTATACGAG.

The CDR3 here is CASRSPGQGNTGELFF. The sequenced part of the CDR3 DNA is TGCGCCAGCAGATCACCGGGACAGGGAAACACCGGGGAG. J is TRBJ2-2 and V is TRBV10-2; 9 bases map to TRBD1. From the germline J gene comes the end of the CDR3, since the read stops 3 residues before it. CDR3 length: 16 residues. Germline CDR1 reads WSHSY; CDR2 reads SAAADI. The V gene end was trimmed by 6 bases and the J gene end by 2 bases; junction bases not matched to a gene: 7.

CDR3 DNA, as far as it was read: TGTGCCAGAAGCTTGGCCCTAACTAGCGGGGGACAAGAGACC. Translation: CARSLALTSGGQET. Given in full, the CDR3 is CARSLALTSGGQETQYF. The rearrangement uses TRBV5-3 and TRBJ2-5; 11 bases line up with TRBD2. Read data end 3 residues before the CDR3 end; the end is taken from the germline J gene. TRBV5-3 is known as an ORF, though its function is uncertain. The CDR3 runs 17 residues. V dropped 0 bases and J dropped 2; count of bases not matched to a gene: 6.

In the case of this clone: The CDR3 end falls 3 residues outside the read, so it is completed with the germline J gene. The J gene is TRBJ1-3, the V gene TRBV7-2; D unclear. There are 14 residues in the CDR3. V lost 3 bases and J 4 bases, leaving 10 bases between the germline ends. Germline CDR1 is SGHTA and CDR2 is FQGNSA. The CDR3 DNA, read in part, is TGTGCCAGCAGCTTTACGGTGAAGGGAAACACC. The encoded protein is CASSFTVKGNT. The full CDR3 sequence reads CASSFTVKGNTIYF.

Regarding this clone: The DNA ends 3 residues before the CDR3 does, and the rest of the CDR3 is filled in from the germline J gene. This rearrangement joins TRBV20-1 to TRBJ2-1, with D tentatively TRBD1 (7 bases). The germline CDR1 and CDR2 sequences are DFQATT and SNEGSKA (reference sequence). The CDR3 consists of 16 residues. The germline V and J ends were trimmed by 4 bases and 7 bases, with 23 bases remaining between them. The CDR3 DNA, read in part, is TGCAGTGCTAAACCACCGGGACAGCGGACTATTAATGAG. Translated: CSAKPPGQRTINE. The entire CDR3 protein reads CSAKPPGQRTINEQFF.

On this clone itself: Coverage ceases 3 residues before the CDR3 finishes, and the germline J gene fills in the end. The chain has TRBV19 and TRBJ2-1; 7 bases align to TRBD1. In germline, CDR1 is LNHDA, CDR2 SQIVND (reference sequence). The CDR3 is 14 residues long. V was pared by 2 bases and J by 9 bases, with 7 bases of the junction left unmatched. The CDR3 spells CASSISGGSIEQFF. Incomplete CDR3 DNA: TGTGCCAGTAGTATATCAGGGGGAAGTATTGAG.

In regard to this clone: The read ends 3 residues before the CDR3 terminus; that terminus is restored from the germline J gene. This chain joins TRBV5-6 and TRBJ1-1; 9 bases are shared with TRBD1. Germline CDR1 is SGHDT and CDR2 is YYEEEE. The CDR3 is 15 residues long. J lost 5 bases, V lost 0 bases, and 5 bases had no gene match. CDR3 amino acids: CASSLGLTGGTEAFF. The covered CDR3 bases are TGTGCCAGCAGCTTGGGACTGACAGGGGGAACTGAA. Based on the CDR3 plus reference TRBV5-6 and TRBJ1-1, the full variable domain is DAGVTQSPTHLIKTRGQQVTLRCSPKSGHDTVSWYQQALGQGPQFIFQYYEEEERQRGNFPDRFSGHQFPNYSSELNVNALLLGDSALYLCASSLGLTGGTEAFFGQGTRLTVV.

As to this clone: The read finishes 3 residues shy of the CDR3 end, and the germline J gene is used to complete it. This chain links TRBV20-1 with TRBJ2-7; 11 positions match TRBD1. Losses at the gene ends were 5 bases for V and 3 bases for J; bases not matched to a gene: 9. This CDR3 region has 15 residues. Germline V CDR1 and CDR2: DFQATT, SNEGSKA (reference sequence). The sequenced part of the CDR3 DNA is TGCAGTGCTCCCCACTCCGGGACAGGGGGCTACGAG. Its protein is CSAPHSGTGGYE. The full CDR3 reads CSAPHSGTGGYEQYF.